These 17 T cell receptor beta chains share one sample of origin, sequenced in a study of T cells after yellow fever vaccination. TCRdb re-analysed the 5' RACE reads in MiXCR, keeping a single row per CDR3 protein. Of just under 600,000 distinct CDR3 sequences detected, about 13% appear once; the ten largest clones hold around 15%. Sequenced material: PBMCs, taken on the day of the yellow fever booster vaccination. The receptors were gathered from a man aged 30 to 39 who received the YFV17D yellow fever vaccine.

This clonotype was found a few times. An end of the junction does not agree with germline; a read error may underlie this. The CDR3 DNA reads TGCAGTGCTAGCCGGGCAGGGGGGCTGTTTTTT. Protein product: CSASRAGGLFF. The V and J genes are TRBV20-1 and TRBJ2-2, with TRBD1 identical over 7 bases. Germline V gene lookup returns CDR1 DFQATT and CDR2 SNEGSKA (reference sequence). This CDR3 is built from 11 residues.

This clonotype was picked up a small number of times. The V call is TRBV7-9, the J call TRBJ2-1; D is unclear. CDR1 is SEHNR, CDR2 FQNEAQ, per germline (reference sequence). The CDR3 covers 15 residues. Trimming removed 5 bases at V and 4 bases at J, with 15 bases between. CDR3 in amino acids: CASSPQRKGYNEQFF. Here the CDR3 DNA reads TGTGCCAGCAGCCCCCAGAGGAAGGGTTACAATGAGCAGTTCTTC.

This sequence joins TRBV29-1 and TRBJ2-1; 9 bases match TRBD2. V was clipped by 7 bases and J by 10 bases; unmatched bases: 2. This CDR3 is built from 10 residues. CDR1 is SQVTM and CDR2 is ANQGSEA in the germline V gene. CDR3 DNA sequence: TGCAGCGGGACTAGCGACGAGCAGTTCTTC. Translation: CSGTSDEQFF.

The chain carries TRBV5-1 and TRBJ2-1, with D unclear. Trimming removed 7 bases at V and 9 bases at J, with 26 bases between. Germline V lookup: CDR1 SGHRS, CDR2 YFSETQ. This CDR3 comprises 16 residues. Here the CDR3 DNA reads TGCGCCAGCGTCGCGTGGTCTGGGTCGCTCCAAAGTGAGCAGTTCTTC. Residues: CASVAWSGSLQSEQFF.

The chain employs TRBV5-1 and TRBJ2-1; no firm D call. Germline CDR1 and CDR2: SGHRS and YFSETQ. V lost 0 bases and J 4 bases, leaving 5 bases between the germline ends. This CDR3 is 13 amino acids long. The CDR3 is CASSLVQYNEQFF. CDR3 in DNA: TGCGCCAGCAGCTTGGTCCAGTACAATGAGCAGTTCTTC. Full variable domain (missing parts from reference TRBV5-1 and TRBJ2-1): KAGVTQTPRYLIKTRGQQVTLSCSPISGHRSVSWYQQTPGQGLQFLFEYFSETQRNKGNFPGRFSGRQFSNSRSEMNVSTLELGDSALYLCASSLVQYNEQFFGPGTRLTVL.

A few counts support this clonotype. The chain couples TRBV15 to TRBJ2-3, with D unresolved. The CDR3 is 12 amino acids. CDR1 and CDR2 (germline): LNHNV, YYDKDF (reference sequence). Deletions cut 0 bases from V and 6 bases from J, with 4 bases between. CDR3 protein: CATSRDLDTQYF. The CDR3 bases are TGTGCCACCAGCAGAGATCTGGATACGCAGTATTTT.

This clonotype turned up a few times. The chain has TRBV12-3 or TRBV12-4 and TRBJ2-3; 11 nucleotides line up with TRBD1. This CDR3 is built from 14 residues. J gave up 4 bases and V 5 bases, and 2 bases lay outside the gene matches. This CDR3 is CASSRTGGADTQYF. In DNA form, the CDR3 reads TGTGCCAGCAGTCGGACAGGGGGCGCAGATACGCAGTATTTT.

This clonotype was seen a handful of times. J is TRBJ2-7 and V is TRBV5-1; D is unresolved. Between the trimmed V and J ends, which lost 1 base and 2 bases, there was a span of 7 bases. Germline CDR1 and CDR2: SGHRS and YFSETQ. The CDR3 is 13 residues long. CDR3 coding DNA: TGCGCCAGCAGCTTGCCAGAGGCCTACGAGCAGTACTTC. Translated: CASSLPEAYEQYF.

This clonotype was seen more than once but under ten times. This CDR3 reads CASSDPGQGGSDTQYF. CDR3 sequence (DNA): TGTGCCAGCAGCGATCCGGGACAGGGTGGATCAGATACGCAGTATTTT. The J gene is TRBJ2-3, the V gene TRBV7-2; 9 nucleotides agree with TRBD1. Germline V gives CDR1 SGHTA, CDR2 FQGNSA. The V gene end was trimmed by 5 bases and the J gene end by 4 bases; junction bases not matched to a gene: 10. This CDR3 region has 16 residues.

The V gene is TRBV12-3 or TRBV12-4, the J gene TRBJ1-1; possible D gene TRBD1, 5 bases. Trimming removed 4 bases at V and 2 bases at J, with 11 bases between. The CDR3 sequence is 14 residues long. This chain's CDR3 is CASSSQGINTEAFF. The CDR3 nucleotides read TGTGCCAGCAGTTCCCAGGGAATAAACACTGAAGCTTTCTTT.

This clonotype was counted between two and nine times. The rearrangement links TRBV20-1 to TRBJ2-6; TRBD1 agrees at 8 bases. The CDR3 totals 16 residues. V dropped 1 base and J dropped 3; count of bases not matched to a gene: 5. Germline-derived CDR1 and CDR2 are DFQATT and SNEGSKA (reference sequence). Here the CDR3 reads CSARGQGAGGANVLTF. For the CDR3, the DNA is TGCAGTGCTAGAGGTCAGGGGGCAGGTGGGGCCAACGTCCTGACTTTC.

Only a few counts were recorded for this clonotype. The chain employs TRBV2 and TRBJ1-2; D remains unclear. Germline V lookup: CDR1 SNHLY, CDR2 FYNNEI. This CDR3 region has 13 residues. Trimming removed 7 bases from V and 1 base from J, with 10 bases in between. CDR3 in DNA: TGTGCCAGCACCGTCCTTATTAACTATGGCTACACCTTC. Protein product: CASTVLINYGYTF. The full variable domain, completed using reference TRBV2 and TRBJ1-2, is EPEVTQTPSHQVTQMGQEVILRCVPISNHLYFYWYRQILGQKVEFLVSFYNNEISEKSEIFDDQFSVERPDGSNFTLKIRSTKLEDSAMYFCASTVLINYGYTFGSGTRLTVV.

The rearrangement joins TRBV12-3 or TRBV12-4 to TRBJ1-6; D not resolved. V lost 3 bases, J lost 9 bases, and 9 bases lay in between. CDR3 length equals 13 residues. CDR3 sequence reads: CASSLYGLSPLHF. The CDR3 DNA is TGTGCCAGCAGTTTGTACGGTCTTTCACCCCTCCACTTT.

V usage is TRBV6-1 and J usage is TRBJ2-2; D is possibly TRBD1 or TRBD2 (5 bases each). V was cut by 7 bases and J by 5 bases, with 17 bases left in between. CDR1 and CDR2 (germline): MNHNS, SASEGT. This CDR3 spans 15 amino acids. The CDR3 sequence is CASILTGTRTGELFF. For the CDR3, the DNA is TGTGCCAGCATCCTAACCGGGACGCGAACCGGGGAGCTGTTTTTT.

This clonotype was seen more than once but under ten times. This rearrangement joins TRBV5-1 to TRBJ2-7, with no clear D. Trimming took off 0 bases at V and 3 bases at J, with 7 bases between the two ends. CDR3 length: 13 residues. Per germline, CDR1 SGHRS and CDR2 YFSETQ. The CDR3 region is CASSLEPHYEQYF. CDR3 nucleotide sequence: TGCGCCAGCAGCTTGGAACCCCACTACGAGCAGTACTTC.

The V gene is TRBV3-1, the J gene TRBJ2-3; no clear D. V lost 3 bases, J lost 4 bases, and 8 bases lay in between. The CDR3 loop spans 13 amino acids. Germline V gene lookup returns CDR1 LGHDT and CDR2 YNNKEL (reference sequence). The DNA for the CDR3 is TGTGCCAGCAGCCACTCCCATTCAGATACGCAGTATTTT. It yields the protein CASSHSHSDTQYF.

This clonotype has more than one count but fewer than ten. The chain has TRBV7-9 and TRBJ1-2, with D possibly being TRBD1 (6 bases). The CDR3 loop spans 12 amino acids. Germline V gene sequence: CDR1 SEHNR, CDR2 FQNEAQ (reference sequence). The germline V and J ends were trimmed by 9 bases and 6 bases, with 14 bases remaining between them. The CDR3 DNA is TGTGCCAGTAGACAGGATGTAAATGGCTACACCTTC. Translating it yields CASRQDVNGYTF.